Listed here is a single TCR beta chain. This clonotype was picked up one time. Its recognized antigen is unknown. It has no much larger one-base neighbor in the sample; base qualities were not kept. These data are taken from a study of T-cell memory formation after mild COVID-19 (dated by TCRdb to about 2021). Background on the whole study: TCR sequence clusters from the two donors were found to be largely donor specific. The cohort was made up of two young adult volunteers, one female and one male, who were previously healthy. Longitudinal TCRalpha and TCRbeta repertoire sequencing tracked T-cell clones expanding and contracting after mild COVID-19 in a couple of donors.

PBMCs were isolated by Ficoll-Paque density gradient centrifugation. Summary of the overall study and its limitations: From day 15 to 85, contracting clones showed balanced CD4/CD8 phenotypes, whereas a second wave of clones that expanded from day 15 to 37 leaned towards CD4+. Whether the second-wave clones peaking on day 37 were SARS-CoV-2 specific was not confirmed. Contracting CD4+ clones were found mainly in CM and EM memory subsets, while CD8+ clones were enriched in EMRA. Some responding clones were detected in pre-infection memory, which suggested that pre-existing cross-reactive memory T cells had joined the SARS-CoV-2 response. Only two mild cases were covered in the study, and larger cohorts including severe cases with pre-infection samples were considered necessary.

The instrument given in TCRdb is Illumina NovaSeq 6000. cDNA libraries for TCRalpha and TCRbeta were prepared by 5'RACE using constant-segment primers, with sample barcodes and unique molecular identifiers added. RNA was extracted from every sample with Trizol reagent. Libraries were amplified in two PCR steps, with a second sample barcode and Illumina TruSeq adapters added in the second step. Sequencing of the libraries was done on an Illumina NovaSeq, producing 2 x 150 bp paired-end reads. On the authors' methods: The reads were demultiplexed and collapsed into UMI-guided consensus sequences using migec v1.2.7. With mixcr v2.1.11, UMI consensuses were aligned to TRA and TRB V and J templates and assembled into clonotypes. Clonotypes were classified as expanded or contracted when called significant by both edgeR and NoisET, with noise models trained on biological replicates. For edgeR calls, the cutoffs were a false discovery rate-adjusted p below 0.01 and a log2 fold-change threshold of 1. PCA with hierarchical clustering of max-normalized trajectories of the 1000 most abundant clonotypes was used as exploratory dynamics analysis. The CD4 or CD8 phenotype of responding clones was assigned using the separately sequenced CD4+ and CD8+ repertoires. TCRdb reran the public reads through fastp at Q25 and MiXCR, keeping productive beta chains. For every CDR3 protein sequence, its rows merge into one entry that carries the most common genes and DNA. These V and J calls rely on TCRdb rather than the paper's analysis. This sample gives about 210,000 distinct CDR3 sequences in total; around 26% of them show up just once. The ten largest account for roughly 10% of the sample.

This TCR derives from an adult woman who had mild COVID-19 (a few samples of this study predate the infection). The sample titles of this study are shuffled in the database, so cell type and time point are left out; the donor was told from shared clones. Sample: PBMCs or a T cell subset sorted from them (not recorded which).

In nucleotides, the sequence is TGTGCCAGCAGTGAAAGTTCGTTTGGAGGTGGGGCCTACGAGCAGTACTTC. This translates into CASSESSFGGGAYEQYF. The sequence links TRBV6-1 to TRBJ2-7; a tentative D match to TRBD2 spans 5 bases. The germline V gene sets CDR1 to MNHNS and CDR2 to SASEGT. Between the V and J ends, shortened by 2 bases and 2 bases respectively, the junction contains 19 bases. The CDR3, from cysteine to phenylalanine, totals 17 residues. Kept here is only the CDR3 DNA, which spans 51 bases and is read in frame from base 1.